The clone carrying this T cell receptor (beta chain) was counted once. What it recognizes is unknown. This entry is derived from a study of post-analysis software for immune sequencing data. General study points: Comparison of patients with controls showed a handful of TRBV segments more frequent in patients, TRBV5-6, TRBV5-1 and TRBV20-1 among them.

The CDR3 length is 14 residues. Trimming shortened V by 0 bases and J by 2 bases, and 7 bases separated the two germline ends. Germline lookup yields CDR1 SGHTA and CDR2 FQGNSA. Unique molecular identifiers were present in the TCR beta cDNA libraries. TCRdb processed the PCR reads anew with MiXCR; each CDR3 protein has one entry. The data show fewer than 900,000 distinct CDR3 sequences, with more than 45% seen just once and around 4.7% held by the top ten. This chain joins TRBV7-2 and TRBJ2-5; D remains unclear. The receptor comes from a girl under 18 with multiple sclerosis. The sequenced sample was blood. As DNA, the CDR3 is TGTGCCAGCAGCTTAGCGTGGAGACAAGAGACCCAGTACTTC. This encodes CASSLAWRQETQYF.